These 21 T cell receptor beta chains originate from one sample sequenced in a study of cytomegalovirus exposure and HLA in healthy donors. Use of 60 Vbeta and 13 Jbeta primers characterized the PCR. Libraries were prepared by immunoSEQ multiplex PCR; TCRdb keeps only in-frame clonotypes and omits some of them. The data show 200,000 to 300,000 clones, about 81% seen once. Sequenced material: PBMCs. The origin of the receptors is a woman between 35 and 50 years old in good health and CMV-seropositive.

This chain connects TRBV4-2 to TRBJ1-1; 7 bases map to TRBD1. The CDR3 totals 15 residues. V shed 1 base, J shed 1 base, and the junction held 3 bases outside the gene matches. Germline V gene data show CDR1 as LGHNA and CDR2 as YNFKEQ. The CDR3: CASSQGWTGNTEAFF. The CDR3 nucleotides read TGTGCCAGCAGCCAAGGTTGGACAGGGAACACTGAAGCTTTCTTT.

This clone was counted a single time. The rearrangement joins TRBV13 to TRBJ2-7; possibly TRBD2 for D (6 bases). Trimming stripped 2 bases from V and 2 bases from J, with 13 bases between. CDR1 PRHDT and CDR2 FYEKMQ come from the germline V gene (reference sequence). The CDR3 loop spans 15 amino acids. In DNA, the CDR3 is TGTGCCAGCAGCTTAACGCAGGGAGGAACCTACGAGCAGTACTTC. It yields the protein CASSLTQGGTYEQYF.

The chain links TRBV7-9 to TRBJ1-1, with D possibly being TRBD1 (5 bases). The V and J ends lost 8 bases and 2 bases respectively, with 12 bases between them. CDR3 length equals 13 residues. From germline, CDR1 is SEHNR and CDR2 FQNEAQ (reference sequence). In DNA form, the CDR3 reads TGTGCCAGCGGGGGGGATTTCAACACTGAAGCTTTCTTT. Its protein product is CASGGDFNTEAFF.

This clone was seen just once. The chain is built from TRBV5-6 and TRBJ1-6; D is unresolved. Germline V CDR1 and CDR2: SGHDT, YYEEEE. V dropped 0 bases and J dropped 13 bases, with 17 bases sitting between them. The CDR3 sequence is 15 residues long. Here the CDR3 DNA reads TGTGCCAGCAGCTTGGATCAAGGAGCCGTAGGCCCCCTCCACTTT. Translation gives CASSLDQGAVGPLHF.

The chain has TRBV10-3 and TRBJ2-7; 11 bases are a match to TRBD1. Germline values: CDR1 ENHRY, CDR2 SYGVKD. V was pared by 7 bases and J by 5 bases, with 7 bases of the junction left unmatched. This CDR3 has 14 amino acids. The CDR3 protein is CAIMGQGEIDEQYF. The CDR3 bases are TGTGCCATCATGGGACAGGGGGAAATCGACGAGCAGTACTTC.

The chain is built from TRBV7-2 and TRBJ2-5, with D maybe TRBD2 (6 bases). TRBJ2-7 explains the end of the DNA better; the J call may be wrong. This CDR3 has 16 amino acids. Looked up from germline, CDR1 is SGHTA and CDR2 is FQGNSA. The CDR3 is CASSLVSGTLSYEQYF. The CDR3 region has the DNA TGTGCCAGCAGCTTAGTAAGTGGGACTCTTTCCTACGAGCAGTACTTC.

The J gene is TRBJ1-3, the V gene TRBV7-3; 10 bases align to TRBD1. The CDR3 loop spans 16 amino acids. Losses at the gene ends were 2 bases for V and 2 bases for J; bases not matched to a gene: 3. CDR1 is SGHTA and CDR2 is FQGTGA in the germline V gene. This CDR3 reads CASSLEGQGPGNTIYF. For the CDR3, the DNA is TGTGCCAGCAGCTTAGAGGGACAGGGGCCTGGAAACACCATATATTTT.

The V call is TRBV19, the J call TRBJ1-6; D might be TRBD1 (5 bases). Germline V gene data show CDR1 as LNHDA and CDR2 as SQIVND (reference sequence). The CDR3 is 16 amino acids. V dropped 6 bases and J dropped 0 bases, with 12 bases sitting between them. The CDR3 bases are TGTGCCAGTAGGGGGCTCGGGAGCTCCTATAATTCACCCCTCCACTTT. As protein: CASRGLGSSYNSPLHF.

A few counts support this clone. CDR3 coding DNA: TGTGCCAGCAGTGAGTCACCGGTCGTAGAGACCCAGTACTTC. It encodes CASSESPVVETQYF. The rearrangement uses TRBV2 and TRBJ2-5, with D unclear. Trimming pared 3 bases from V and 4 bases from J, leaving 12 bases between. This CDR3 has 14 residues. Germline values: CDR1 SNHLY, CDR2 FYNNEI.

The chain couples TRBV28 to TRBJ2-7; TRBD1 matches 10 bases. The CDR3 is 15 amino acids. CDR1 and CDR2 (germline): MDHEN, SYDVKM. The V segment lost 6 bases and the J segment 5 bases; nucleotides outside the gene matches: 10. The CDR3 sequence: CASSPRDRGTHEQYF. In DNA, the CDR3 is TGTGCCAGCAGCCCCCGGGACAGGGGTACCCACGAGCAGTACTTC.

The chain couples TRBV30 to TRBJ2-2; 8 nucleotides match TRBD1. CDR3 length equals 12 residues. V gave up 5 bases and J gave up 6 bases; unmatched junction bases: 2. Germline loops: CDR1 GTSNPN, CDR2 SVGIG (reference sequence). CDR3: CAWDRGSGELFF. In DNA form, the CDR3 reads TGTGCCTGGGACAGGGGTTCCGGGGAGCTGTTTTTT.

In the case of this clone: The same CDR3 arises from other DNA sequences in this sample as well. The rearrangement uses TRBV5-1 and TRBJ2-7, with D possibly being TRBD1 (6 bases). Germline assignment: CDR1 SGHRS and CDR2 YFSETQ. Trimming removed 4 bases from V and 3 bases from J, with 14 bases in between. This CDR3 spans 14 amino acids. DNA for the CDR3: TGCGCCAGCAGCCAGGGGCAGGGGCTCTACGAGCAGTACTTC. This gives the protein CASSQGQGLYEQYF. The full variable domain, with the rest looked up from reference TRBV5-1 and TRBJ2-7, is KAGVTQTPRYLIKTRGQQVTLSCSPISGHRSVSWYQQTPGQGLQFLFEYFSETQRNKGNFPGRFSGRQFSNSRSEMNVSTLELGDSALYLCASSQGQGLYEQYFGPGTRLTVT.

CDR3 amino acids: CASTPGGVGGYTF. As DNA, the CDR3 is TGTGCCAGTACCCCGGGGGGGGTCGGCGGCTACACCTTC. The rearrangement links TRBV19 to TRBJ1-2, with a possible D match to TRBD1 (5 bases). The CDR3 totals 13 residues. V was trimmed by 7 bases and J by 8 bases, leaving 17 bases between them. CDR1 LNHDA and CDR2 SQIVND come from the germline V gene (reference sequence).

J is TRBJ1-5 and V is TRBV9, with 8 bases aligning to TRBD1. The CDR3 has 17 amino acids. Germline V CDR1 and CDR2: SGDLS, YYNGEE. V was pared by 0 bases and J by 3 bases, with 8 bases of the junction left unmatched. This chain's CDR3 is CASSVASTGQANQPQHF. The CDR3 nucleotides read TGTGCCAGCAGCGTAGCGTCTACGGGACAGGCCAATCAGCCCCAGCATTTT.

The rearrangement links TRBV29-1 to TRBJ2-3, with D maybe TRBD1 (6 bases). V was clipped by 5 bases and J by 4 bases, with 13 bases between them. The CDR3 runs 13 residues. Per germline, CDR1 SQVTM and CDR2 ANQGSEA. The CDR3, as DNA: TGCAGCGTTTTGTACAGGGTCCCAGATACGCAGTATTTT. Its translation: CSVLYRVPDTQYF.

V gene TRBV27 combines with J gene TRBJ2-7, with 8 bases aligning to TRBD2. J lost 5 bases, V lost 5 bases, and 14 bases had no gene match. Germline CDR1 MNHEY, CDR2 SMNVEV (reference sequence). The CDR3 covers 16 residues. CDR3 amino acids: CASSPPSHSGKDEQYF. The CDR3 nucleotides are TGTGCCAGCAGTCCCCCCAGTCATAGCGGGAAGGACGAGCAGTACTTC.

The chain has TRBV29-1 and TRBJ1-1, with D unclear. The CDR3 is 12 residues long. Trimming cost V 1 base and J 8 bases, with 11 bases left between them. Germline V CDR1 and CDR2: SQVTM, ANQGSEA. The CDR3 bases are TGCAGCGTTGAAGCGTTGGGAGAGGAAGCTTTCTTT. Protein product: CSVEALGEEAFF.

This chain joins TRBV6-5 and TRBJ1-1, with D possibly being TRBD1 (5 bases). This CDR3 is 11 amino acids long. The V gene's germline CDR1 is MNHEY and CDR2 SVGAGI. The ends were cut back, 9 bases at V and 7 bases at J, with 12 bases in the middle. In DNA, the CDR3 is TGTGCCAGTTCCCGGGGGGGTGAAGCTTTCTTT. Translation: CASSRGGEAFF.

The V gene is TRBV9, the J gene TRBJ1-1; no firm D call. Germline CDR1 SGDLS, CDR2 YYNGEE. V lost 6 bases and J 5 bases, leaving 14 bases between the germline ends. This CDR3 contains 13 residues. The CDR3 loop is CASTRSPGTEAFF. The CDR3 DNA is TGTGCCAGCACGCGCAGCCCGGGGACTGAAGCTTTCTTT.

The V call is TRBV30, the J call TRBJ1-3, with unresolved D. Looked up from germline, CDR1 is GTSNPN and CDR2 is SVGIG (reference sequence). This CDR3 is 15 amino acids long. Between the trimmed V and J ends, which lost 1 base and 5 bases, there was a span of 15 bases. CDR3 amino acids: CAWSARGGRRNTIYF. Written as DNA, the CDR3 is TGTGCCTGGAGTGCCCGGGGAGGAAGGCGAAACACCATATATTTT.

The chain combines TRBV29-1 with TRBJ2-1, with D possibly matching TRBD1 (6 bases). CDR3 size: 15 residues. The germline V and J ends were trimmed by 4 bases and 3 bases, with 16 bases remaining between them. Germline V gene data show CDR1 as SQVTM and CDR2 as ANQGSEA. CDR3 sequence reads: CSVAPWARGYNEQFF. The CDR3 region has the DNA TGCAGCGTTGCTCCATGGGCCAGGGGCTACAATGAGCAGTTCTTC.